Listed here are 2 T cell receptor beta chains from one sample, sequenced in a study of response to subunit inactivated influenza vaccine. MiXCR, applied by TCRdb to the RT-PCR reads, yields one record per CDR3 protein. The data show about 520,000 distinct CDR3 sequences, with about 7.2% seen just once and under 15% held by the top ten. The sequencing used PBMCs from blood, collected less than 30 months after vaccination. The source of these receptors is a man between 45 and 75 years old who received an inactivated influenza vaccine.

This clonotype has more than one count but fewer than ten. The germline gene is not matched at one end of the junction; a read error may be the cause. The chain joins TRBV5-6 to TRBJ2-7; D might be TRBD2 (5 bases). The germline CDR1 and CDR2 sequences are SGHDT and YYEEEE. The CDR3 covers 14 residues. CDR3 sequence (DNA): TGTGACAGCAGTCGGACTCCTAGCTCGTACGAGCAGTACTTC. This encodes CDSSRTPSSYEQYF.

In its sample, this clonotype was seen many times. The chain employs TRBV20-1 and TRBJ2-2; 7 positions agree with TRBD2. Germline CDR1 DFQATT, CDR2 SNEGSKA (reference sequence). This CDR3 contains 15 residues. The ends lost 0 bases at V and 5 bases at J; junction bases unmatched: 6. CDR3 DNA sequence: TGCAGTGCTAGAGATTTCCTAGCGGATACCGGGGAGCTGTTTTTT. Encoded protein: CSARDFLADTGELFF.